Below are 5 T cell receptor beta chains sequenced from a single sample in a study of blood T cell repertoires in COVID-19. Repertoires were generated with immunoSEQ multiplex PCR, while TCRdb's copy carries only in-frame clones and drops some. The data hold around 150,000 clones, with approximately 90% observed a single time. The sample taken for sequencing was peripheral blood. The source is a man in his thirties or forties with COVID-19, enrolled during active disease.

The gene calls are TRBV30 and TRBJ1-1; unclear D gene. Deletions cut 0 bases from V and 7 bases from J, with 12 bases between. The V gene's germline CDR1 is GTSNPN and CDR2 SVGIG (reference sequence). This CDR3 is built from 13 residues. The CDR3, as DNA: TGTGCCTGGAGTGTACAATCGGGGATTGAAGCTTTCTTT. It yields the protein CAWSVQSGIEAFF.

The chain combines TRBV4-3 with TRBJ2-1, with TRBD2 matching over 8 bases. The V and J ends lost 4 bases and 8 bases, in that order; junction bases with no gene match: 13. Germline-derived CDR1 and CDR2 are LGHNA and YSLEER. The CDR3 sequence is 16 residues long. The CDR3 bases are TGCGCCAGCAGCCCCACTTTGACGGGGGGGCAGGATGAGCAGTTCTTC. This encodes CASSPTLTGGQDEQFF.

V and J are TRBV5-1 and TRBJ2-7, with 12 bases lining up with TRBD2. V was pared by 5 bases and J by 3 bases, with 3 bases of the junction left unmatched. Germline CDR1 is SGHRS and CDR2 is YFSETQ. The CDR3 is 14 amino acids. CDR3 DNA: TGCGCCAGCAGACCGACTAGCGGGGGCTACGAGCAGTACTTC. Translated: CASRPTSGGYEQYF. Complete variable domain (other parts from reference TRBV5-1 and TRBJ2-7): KAGVTQTPRYLIKTRGQQVTLSCSPISGHRSVSWYQQTPGQGLQFLFEYFSETQRNKGNFPGRFSGRQFSNSRSEMNVSTLELGDSALYLCASRPTSGGYEQYFGPGTRLTVT.

The CDR3 nucleotides are TGTGCCAGCAGCTTAGCACAGGGGGTGGATGGCTACACCTTC. Protein sequence: CASSLAQGVDGYTF. This chain uses TRBV13 with TRBJ1-2; 8 bases match TRBD1. Germline CDR1 and CDR2: PRHDT and FYEKMQ (reference sequence). There are 14 residues in the CDR3. With V trimmed by 1 base and J by 6 bases, 4 bases remained unmatched.

The chain carries TRBV19 and TRBJ2-2; a possible D gene is TRBD1 (6 bases). The CDR3 runs 17 residues. Trimming pared 2 bases from V and 4 bases from J, leaving 17 bases between. From germline, CDR1 is LNHDA and CDR2 SQIVND (reference sequence). This CDR3 reads CASSISRGGWGTGELFF. As DNA, the CDR3 is TGTGCCAGTAGTATATCCAGGGGCGGATGGGGCACCGGGGAGCTGTTTTTT.